This T cell receptor (beta chain) was obtained from a study of blood T cell repertoires in COVID-19. Background on the study: The origin of the acute and convalescent COVID-19 samples was the United States, Italy and Spain.

Only in-frame clones appear in the TCRdb table, and some are missing; sequencing was by immunoSEQ multiplex PCR. The sample lists about 85,000 clones, around nine tenths occurring once. V was pared by 3 bases and J by 3 bases, with 9 bases between. The CDR3 has 14 residues. Germline-derived CDR1 and CDR2 are LNHDA and SQIVND (reference sequence). Sample: peripheral blood. The gene calls are TRBV19 and TRBJ1-3; D unclear. The clonotype comes from a man in his sixties with acute or convalescent COVID-19. DNA of the CDR3: TGTGCCAGTAGTATGGGAGTTGTTGGAAACACCATATATTTT. Encoded protein: CASSMGVVGNTIYF.